This paragraph covers one TCR beta chain sequence. In TCRdb, the PCR reads were re-called with MiXCR into one record per CDR3 protein. The sample holds fewer than 15,000 distinct CDR3 sequences; about 50% are singletons and the top ten take approximately 35%. These data are taken from a study of CD4 and CD8 cells across lung adenocarcinoma regions. Donors had localized lung adenocarcinoma, a non-small cell lung cancer. The TCR originated in a female donor with lung adenocarcinoma. The CD4 and CD8 labels of this study may be unreliable. Source material: CD8+ T cells from the margin of a lung tumor.

CDR3 bases: TGTGCCAGCACCGAGGGCCCCTCGACTGAGACCCAGTACTTC. It translates to CASTEGPSTETQYF. The gene calls are TRBV6-1 and TRBJ2-5; TRBD2 is a possible D gene (5 bases). The germline gives CDR1 MNHNS, CDR2 SASEGT. CDR3 size: 14 residues. The V and J ends lost 7 bases and 5 bases respectively, with 17 bases between them.